This TCR beta chain comes out of a study of T cells after yellow fever vaccination. Findings of the study overall: The CD4 and CD8 compartments had a small share of their clonotypes in common. On re-exposure, the response was weaker but peaked faster, at day 5 versus 15.

There are a few counts of this clonotype. The antigen is undetermined. TCRdb reanalysed the 5' RACE reads using MiXCR and keeps one entry per CDR3 protein. Of 150,000 to 200,000 distinct CDR3 sequences listed, roughly 9.6% were seen once; the top ten hold 36%. The CDR3 has 14 residues. Trimming took 7 bases from V and 6 from J; bases not matched to a gene: 5. From germline, CDR1 is SGDLS and CDR2 YYNGEE. The specimen was CD8+ T cells sorted from PBMCs, collected 15 days after the yellow fever booster vaccination. The chain links TRBV9 to TRBJ2-2, with 11 bases matching TRBD2. The source is a man aged 18 to 30 who received the YFV17D yellow fever vaccine. The CDR3 reads CASATSGVPGELFF. For the CDR3, the DNA is TGTGCCAGCGCGACTAGCGGGGTCCCCGGGGAGCTGTTTTTT. The whole variable domain, filled in from reference TRBV9 and TRBJ2-2, reads DSGVTQTPKHLITATGQRVTLRCSPRSGDLSVYWYQQSLDQGLQFLIQYYNGEERAKGNILERFSAQQFPDLHSELNLSSLELGDSALYFCASATSGVPGELFFGEGSRLTVL.